A single T cell receptor beta chain is shown here with its context. This specimen belongs to a study of blood T cell repertoires in COVID-19. Study overall: T cells, B-cell-depleted T cells, or PBMCs provided the cDNA or gDNA that served as material.

In the original processing: Amplification with reference gene primers provided the estimates of nucleated cell counts. Repertoires were generated with immunoSEQ multiplex PCR, while TCRdb's copy carries only in-frame clones and drops some. Clone size and V and J calls were adopted from that table, with D and trimming inferred from the DNA. The sample has over 110,000 clones; roughly 88% are singletons. The CDR3 length is 14 residues. V was cut by 1 base and J by 5 bases, with 12 bases left in between. Germline CDR1 is SGHRS and CDR2 is YFSETQ. Source material: peripheral blood. This clonotype was obtained from a human donor in a cohort sampled during active COVID-19. The chain couples TRBV5-1 to TRBJ2-5; D is ambiguous. The CDR3 DNA follows: TGCGCCAGCAGCTTGCTCCCGTCTCGGGAGACCCAGTACTTC. Translated, it gives CASSLLPSRETQYF.